Following are 18 T cell receptor beta chains from one sample sequenced in a study of CD8 T cells in ankylosing spondylitis. These receptors have no known antigen. The study, taken as a whole, reports: Blood of patients with ankylosing spondylitis appeared to be characterized by a TCR beta motif of eight highly homologous variants.

TCRdb re-derived calls from the 5' RACE reads in MiXCR, one entry per CDR3 protein. The table includes 700,000 to 1,000,000 distinct CDR3 sequences, 10% to 15% detected once. The sequenced sample was blood, either unsorted or a sorted T cell fraction (not recorded which). All receptors come from a male donor with ankylosing spondylitis.

This clonotype was picked up many times. The junction departs from the called germline gene at one end, perhaps through a read error. The V and J genes are TRBV12-3 or TRBV12-4 and TRBJ2-1; 10 bases are a match to TRBD2. There are 16 residues in the CDR3. The DNA of the CDR3 is TGTGCCAGCAGTCTAGCGGGGGCCTTACTCTACAATGAGCAGTTCTTC. This gives the protein CASSLAGALLYNEQFF.

Only a few counts were recorded for this clonotype. The V and J genes are TRBV20-1 and TRBJ2-2; D gene uncertain. This CDR3 has 11 residues. Germline V gene lookup returns CDR1 DFQATT and CDR2 SNEGSKA (reference sequence). The V end lost 8 bases, the J end lost 5 bases, and 9 bases lay between the germline ends. The CDR3 DNA follows: TGCAGTACGACTCGGACCGGGGAGCTGTTTTTT. Translating it yields CSTTRTGELFF.

There are a few counts of this clonotype. The chain links TRBV12-3 or TRBV12-4 to TRBJ2-4; 8 bases line up with TRBD1. This CDR3 region has 13 residues. Germline trimming cut 4 bases from V and 8 bases from J; bases unmatched to any gene: 4. For the CDR3, the DNA is TGTGCCAGCAGTTGGGACAGGAGGGACATTCAGTACTTC. It is translated as CASSWDRRDIQYF.

Only a few counts were recorded for this clonotype. The CDR3: CASSQQGTAGELFF. The CDR3 bases are TGTGCCAGCTCACAACAGGGGACGGCCGGGGAGCTGTTTTTT. The rearrangement joins TRBV18 to TRBJ2-2; 7 positions agree with TRBD1. The CDR3 sequence is 14 residues long. V dropped 4 bases and J dropped 6; count of bases not matched to a gene: 5. Germline V CDR1 and CDR2: KGHSH, LQKENI.

This clonotype appeared a few times. The gene calls are TRBV7-2 and TRBJ2-7; the D is unclear. Germline loops: CDR1 SGHTA, CDR2 FQGNSA. The CDR3 runs 11 residues. Trimming took 5 bases from V and 5 from J, leaving 7 bases between them. For the CDR3, the DNA is TGTGCCAGCAGCGAGTACCACGAGCAGTACTTC. This translates into CASSEYHEQYF. The variable domain in full, with the rest retrieved from reference TRBV7-2 and TRBJ2-7, is GAGVSQSPSNKVTEKGKDVELRCDPISGHTALYWYRQSLGQGLEFLIYFQGNSAPDKSGLPSDRFSAERTGGSVSTLTIQRTQQEDSAVYLCASSEYHEQYFGPGTRLTVT.

This clonotype was seen ten or more times. At one of its ends the junction is not consistent with the germline gene, which may arise from a read error. CDR3 protein: CASSLTGTSTDTQYF. CDR3 bases: TGTGCCAGCTCGCTAACAGGGACGAGCACAGATACGCAGTATTTT. The chain joins TRBV5-1 to TRBJ2-3; D is possibly TRBD1 (6 bases). This CDR3 has 15 amino acids. CDR1 and CDR2 (germline): SGHRS, YFSETQ.

In its sample, this clonotype was seen once. The chain recombines TRBV6-4 with TRBJ2-3, with D tentatively TRBD1 (5 bases). V was clipped by 6 bases and J by 1 base, with 14 bases between them. The CDR3 has 15 residues. The germline V gene encodes CDR1 MRHNA and CDR2 SNTAGT. DNA for the CDR3: TGTGCCAGCAGAACCGCAGGGTGGGGCACAGATACGCAGTATTTT. Its protein is CASRTAGWGTDTQYF.

The chain has TRBV18 and TRBJ2-7; 7 bases are shared with TRBD1. In germline, CDR1 is KGHSH, CDR2 LQKENI. The ends lost 2 bases at V and 3 bases at J; junction bases unmatched: 10. CDR3 length equals 16 residues. CDR3 loop: CASSPEGKGQFYEQYF. CDR3 nucleotides: TGTGCCAGCTCACCAGAAGGGAAGGGACAGTTCTACGAGCAGTACTTC. The full variable domain, rest sourced from reference TRBV18 and TRBJ2-7, is NAGVMQNPRHLVRRRGQEARLRCSPMKGHSHVYWYRQLPEEGLKFMVYLQKENIIDESGMPKERFSAEFPKEGPSILRIQQVVRGDSAAYFCASSPEGKGQFYEQYFGPGTRLTVT.

This clonotype has only a few counts. The chain is built from TRBV20-1 and TRBJ1-1; 9 nucleotides agree with TRBD1. Trimming at V came to 3 bases and at J to 11 bases, leaving 13 bases not matched to a gene. CDR1 is DFQATT and CDR2 is SNEGSKA in the germline V gene (reference sequence). This CDR3 contains 14 residues. The CDR3 bases are TGCAGTGCTAGCACCGGGACAGGGCTCGGGGGGGCTTTCTTT. Translating gives CSASTGTGLGGAFF.

This clonotype was picked up many times. The V call is TRBV29-1, the J call TRBJ1-2, with a weak D call TRBD1 (5 bases). V gave up 7 bases and J gave up 4 bases, with 10 bases separating them. Germline loops: CDR1 SQVTM, CDR2 ANQGSEA. The CDR3 runs to 11 residues. CDR3 amino acids: CSAGGGYGYTF. In DNA form, the CDR3 reads TGCAGCGCTGGGGGGGGCTATGGCTACACCTTC.

This clonotype has a count of ten or more. The chain couples TRBV5-5 to TRBJ2-2, with D perhaps TRBD1 (5 bases). This CDR3 is built from 14 residues. V gave up 4 bases and J gave up 4 bases, with 11 bases separating them. Germline V gene lookup returns CDR1 SGHKS and CDR2 YYEKEE (reference sequence). CDR3 region: CASSQTDFTGELFF. The DNA for the CDR3 is TGTGCCAGCAGCCAGACAGACTTCACCGGGGAGCTGTTTTTT.

This clonotype was counted between two and nine times. The CDR3 DNA reads TGTGCCAGCAGCGTAATGAGTTTAGGCGATGGGGAGCAGTTCTTC. It is translated as CASSVMSLGDGEQFF. This chain links TRBV9 with TRBJ2-1, with unresolved D. CDR3 length equals 15 residues. V was trimmed by 1 base and J by 10 bases, leaving 18 bases between them. Germline CDR1 and CDR2: SGDLS and YYNGEE. Full variable domain (missing parts from reference TRBV9 and TRBJ2-1): DSGVTQTPKHLITATGQRVTLRCSPRSGDLSVYWYQQSLDQGLQFLIQYYNGEERAKGNILERFSAQQFPDLHSELNLSSLELGDSALYFCASSVMSLGDGEQFFGPGTRLTVL.

The V gene is TRBV27, the J gene TRBJ2-3; tentatively, D is TRBD2 (6 bases). CDR1 and CDR2 from the germline V gene are MNHEY and SMNVEV (reference sequence). The germline V and J ends were trimmed by 2 bases and 0 bases, with 9 bases remaining between them. The CDR3 extends over 15 amino acids. CDR3 DNA sequence: TGTGCCAGCAGTTTAAAGGGACTTAGCACAGATACGCAGTATTTT. It yields the protein CASSLKGLSTDTQYF.

As concerns this clonotype: At one of its ends the junction is not consistent with the germline gene, which may arise from a read error. The rearrangement uses TRBV5-1 and TRBJ2-5, with a weak D call TRBD1 (5 bases). The germline CDR1 and CDR2 sequences are SGHRS and YFSETQ. The CDR3 consists of 14 residues. CDR3 sequence: CASSLTGSQESQYF. CDR3 bases: TGCGCCAGCAGCTTGACAGGCTCGCAAGAGTCCCAGTACTTC.

This clonotype was seen a handful of times. The chain uses TRBV4-2 and TRBJ1-3; the D is unclear. CDR1 and CDR2 from the germline V gene are LGHNA and YNFKEQ. This CDR3 is 13 amino acids long. Trimming left V 1 base short and J 4 bases short, with 5 bases between. Here the CDR3 reads CASSQVMGNTIYF. DNA for the CDR3: TGTGCCAGCAGCCAAGTAATGGGAAACACCATATATTTT.

V is TRBV12-3 or TRBV12-4 and J is TRBJ2-1; unclear D gene. The CDR3 totals 16 residues. Trimming left V 2 bases short and J 0 bases short, with 11 bases between. CDR3 in DNA: TGTGCCAGCAGTTTAAGGCCCCTGAGCTCCTACAATGAGCAGTTCTTC. Amino acids: CASSLRPLSSYNEQFF.

A few counts support this clonotype. The chain links TRBV12-3 or TRBV12-4 to TRBJ2-4; no clear D gene. V lost 3 bases, J lost 6 bases, and 9 bases lay in between. The CDR3 covers 13 residues. CDR3 nucleotides: TGTGCCAGCAGTTTGTCCCTCACAAACATTCAGTACTTC. Amino acids: CASSLSLTNIQYF.

This clonotype was recorded at least ten times. This rearrangement joins TRBV20-1 to TRBJ2-1; TRBD2 agrees at 9 bases. CDR3 size: 18 residues. V was pared by 5 bases and J by 4 bases, with 18 bases of the junction left unmatched. Germline assignment: CDR1 DFQATT and CDR2 SNEGSKA (reference sequence). As DNA, the CDR3 is TGCAGTGCTCGTTACTCCGGCTTGACTAGCGGCCATTACAATGAGCAGTTCTTC. Protein: CSARYSGLTSGHYNEQFF.